The rows below give T cell receptor beta chains drawn from one sample of a study of blood T cell repertoires in COVID-19. TCRdb keeps only in-frame clones here, not all; method: immunoSEQ multiplex PCR. Of approximately 230,000 clones detected, approximately 89% appear once; the ten largest clones hold roughly 6%. Specimen: peripheral blood. Every receptor here comes from a woman aged 25-40 years with COVID-19, enrolled during active disease. The CDR3 runs from the conserved cysteine through the conserved F or W. A D gene is named only where the DNA matches it firmly. Not all rows give a size; the values are once, few, many and, for expanded clones, a class.

size: -; J: TRBJ2-5; V: TRBV3-1/TRBV3-2; length: 13; D: -; CDR3: CASSQGLQETQYF; DNA: TGTGCCAGCAGCCAAGGTCTGCAAGAGACCCAGTACTTC
size: few; J: TRBJ2-2; V: TRBV6-5; length: 15; D: -; CDR3: CASSWDSHYTGELFF; DNA: TGTGCCAGCAGTTGGGACTCACACTACACCGGGGAGCTGTTTTTT
size: -; J: TRBJ2-7; V: TRBV4-1; length: 15; D: -; CDR3: CASSRIGEGDYEQYF; DNA: TGCGCCAGCAGCCGAATCGGGGAGGGGGACTACGAGCAGTACTTC
size: -; J: TRBJ1-5; V: TRBV6-6; length: 15; D: -; CDR3: CASGSRGLRDQPQHF; DNA: TGTGCCAGCGGGTCTCGGGGTTTAAGGGATCAGCCCCAGCATTTT
size: -; J: TRBJ2-7; V: TRBV13; length: 18; D: TRBD2; CDR3: CASSLGSGGSPSAYEQYF; DNA: TGTGCCAGCAGCTTAGGGAGCGGGGGGAGCCCGAGCGCCTACGAGCAGTACTTC
size: -; J: TRBJ1-1; V: TRBV6-5; length: 15; D: TRBD1; CDR3: CASRLQGVSRTEAFF; DNA: TGTGCCAGCAGATTACAGGGGGTATCTCGGACTGAAGCTTTCTTT
size: -; J: TRBJ1-4; V: TRBV6-5; length: 15; D: -; CDR3: CASSRRAGAGEKLFF; DNA: TGTGCCAGCAGCCGAAGGGCAGGGGCAGGGGAAAAACTGTTTTTT
size: -; J: TRBJ1-4; V: TRBV28; length: 16; D: -; CDR3: CASSPPLGGTNEKLFF; DNA: TGTGCCAGCAGTCCGCCCCTAGGGGGAACTAATGAAAAACTGTTTTTT
size: -; J: TRBJ1-6; V: TRBV11-3; length: 17; D: -; CDR3: CASSLVSGNVYNSPLHF; DNA: TGTGCCAGCAGCTTAGTGTCGGGGAATGTCTATAATTCACCCCTCCACTTT
size: many; J: TRBJ2-1; V: TRBV9; length: 16; D: TRBD2; CDR3: CASSPPSGGGYNEQFF; DNA: TGTGCCAGCAGCCCTCCTAGCGGGGGGGGCTACAATGAGCAGTTCTTC
size: -; J: TRBJ1-3; V: TRBV9; length: 15; D: -; CDR3: CASSPPFGSGNTIYF; DNA: TGTGCCAGCAGCCCTCCTTTCGGCTCTGGAAACACCATATATTTT
size: -; J: TRBJ1-1; V: TRBV5-4; length: 13; D: -; CDR3: CASSYGSGAEAFF; DNA: TGTGCCAGCAGCTATGGGTCAGGGGCTGAAGCTTTCTTT
size: -; J: TRBJ2-7; V: TRBV6-4; length: 14; D: -; CDR3: CASSEQSGAHPQYF; DNA: TGTGCCAGCAGTGAACAGTCAGGGGCTCACCCGCAGTACTTC
size: -; J: TRBJ2-4; V: TRBV27; length: 16; D: TRBD2; CDR3: CASSPLAGGPKNIQYF; DNA: TGTGCCAGCAGTCCCCTAGCGGGAGGTCCCAAAAACATTCAGTACTTC
size: -; J: TRBJ2-3; V: TRBV21-1; length: 22; D: -; CDR3: CASNLTTSPRERESPPTDTQYF; DNA: TGTGCCAGCAACCTAACCACCTCCCCACGGGAGCGGGAGAGCCCTCCGACAGATACGCAGTATTTT
size: few; J: TRBJ2-3; V: TRBV7-9; length: 16; D: -; CDR3: CASSSPSGDPTDTQYF; DNA: TGTGCCAGCAGCTCCCCTTCAGGGGATCCCACAGATACGCAGTATTTT
size: -; J: TRBJ2-1; V: TRBV6-2/TRBV6-3; length: 17; D: TRBD1; CDR3: CASSQPAGTASYNEQFF; DNA: TGTGCCAGCAGTCAACCCGCCGGGACAGCCTCCTACAATGAGCAGTTCTTC
size: -; J: TRBJ2-3; V: TRBV3-1/TRBV3-2; length: 15; D: TRBD2; CDR3: CASNPRREGTDTQYF; DNA: TGTGCCAGCAATCCGAGGCGGGAGGGGACAGATACGCAGTATTTT
size: -; J: TRBJ2-2; V: TRBV6-5; length: 14; D: -; CDR3: CASRPGQITGELFF; DNA: TGTGCCAGCAGGCCGGGACAAATCACCGGGGAGCTGTTTTTT
size: -; J: TRBJ1-3; V: TRBV28; length: 15; D: TRBD1; CDR3: CASSLQGASGNTIYF; DNA: TGTGCCAGCAGTTTACAGGGGGCCTCTGGAAACACCATATATTTT
size: -; J: TRBJ2-6; V: TRBV6-5; length: 15; D: -; CDR3: CASTLGQGGANVLTF; DNA: TGTGCCAGCACACTAGGCCAGGGGGGGGCCAACGTCCTGACTTTC
size: -; J: TRBJ2-2; V: TRBV4-3; length: 16; D: -; CDR3: CASSQGISGNTGELFF; DNA: TGCGCCAGCAGCCAAGGCATCTCAGGGAACACCGGGGAGCTGTTTTTT
size: -; J: TRBJ2-3; V: TRBV11-2; length: 18; D: -; CDR3: CASSLEARGYGGADTQYF; DNA: TGTGCCAGCAGCTTAGAGGCTCGGGGGTATGGCGGGGCAGATACGCAGTATTTT
size: -; J: TRBJ2-5; V: TRBV27; length: 15; D: TRBD2; CDR3: CASKQASGSQETQYF; DNA: TGTGCCAGCAAACAGGCTAGCGGGAGCCAAGAGACCCAGTACTTC
size: -; J: TRBJ1-5; V: TRBV19; length: 17; D: TRBD1; CDR3: CASSIEWDRGNHQPQHF; DNA: TGTGCCAGTAGTATAGAGTGGGACAGGGGAAATCATCAGCCCCAGCATTTT
size: -; J: TRBJ2-1; V: TRBV5-8; length: 16; D: TRBD1; CDR3: CASSTPTGPTYNEQFF; DNA: TGTGCCAGCAGCACACCGACAGGGCCCACCTACAATGAGCAGTTCTTC
size: -; J: TRBJ1-5; V: TRBV27; length: 13; D: -; CDR3: CASSPGGNQPQHF; DNA: TGTGCCAGCAGCCCCGGGGGAAATCAGCCCCAGCATTTT
size: -; J: TRBJ2-1; V: TRBV23-1; length: 18; D: TRBD2; CDR3: CASSQSMIAGPWRDEQFF; DNA: TGCGCCAGCAGTCAATCGATGATAGCGGGGCCGTGGAGGGATGAGCAGTTCTTC
size: -; J: TRBJ2-5; V: TRBV2; length: 15; D: TRBD2; CDR3: CASSEFSGGGETQYF; DNA: TGTGCCAGCAGTGAGTTTAGCGGGGGAGGGGAGACCCAGTACTTC
size: -; J: TRBJ1-4; V: TRBV5-5; length: 15; D: -; CDR3: CASSPRLQLGEKLFF; DNA: TGTGCCAGCAGCCCCAGGCTACAACTAGGAGAAAAACTGTTTTTT
size: -; J: TRBJ2-4; V: TRBV21-1; length: 13; D: -; CDR3: CASSTRTGPIQYF; DNA: TGTGCCAGCAGCACCCGGACAGGGCCCATTCAGTACTTC
size: -; J: TRBJ1-1; V: TRBV27; length: 15; D: -; CDR3: CASRPQVQGWLPAFF; DNA: TGTGCCAGCAGACCTCAGGTACAGGGATGGTTGCCCGCTTTCTTT
size: -; J: TRBJ1-1; V: TRBV27; length: 12; D: -; CDR3: CASPWGGTDPFF; DNA: TGTGCCAGCCCGTGGGGAGGGACCGACCCTTTCTTT
size: few; J: TRBJ2-2; V: TRBV7-2; length: 16; D: -; CDR3: CASSPLRSQNTGELFF; DNA: TGTGCCAGCAGCCCATTAAGAAGCCAGAACACCGGGGAGCTGTTTTTT
size: -; J: TRBJ2-1; V: TRBV7-6; length: 14; D: TRBD2; CDR3: CASSFPLAGDEQFF; DNA: TGTGCCAGCAGCTTCCCACTAGCGGGGGATGAGCAGTTCTTC
size: -; J: TRBJ2-1; V: TRBV7-9; length: 17; D: TRBD1; CDR3: CATASGTGFLRNNEQFF; DNA: TGTGCCACCGCAAGTGGGACAGGATTCCTGAGAAACAATGAGCAGTTCTTC
size: -; J: TRBJ2-5; V: TRBV19; length: 15; D: -; CDR3: CASSRWGTGRGTQYF; DNA: TGTGCCAGTAGTAGATGGGGCACAGGGAGAGGGACCCAGTACTTC